The 25 T cell receptor beta chains in this list originate from one sample, sequenced in a study of shared clonotypes between healthy human individuals. Only in-frame clones appear in the TCRdb table, and some are missing; sequencing was by immunoSEQ multiplex PCR. The table has fewer than 550,000 clones, 60% to 80% seen once. Sequenced input: PBMCs. These receptor sequences come from a woman in her 40s in good health. Some clones in this sample may be carry-over from other donors' samples.

The CDR3 DNA sequence: TGTGCCATCAGTGAGACCCGGACTAGCGGGAGGGTCGATACGCAGTATTTT. Amino acids: CAISETRTSGRVDTQYF. The chain recombines TRBV10-3 with TRBJ2-3, with TRBD2 matching over 15 bases. Germline trimming cut 2 bases from V and 6 bases from J; bases unmatched to any gene: 6. The germline V gene encodes CDR1 ENHRY and CDR2 SYGVKD. The CDR3 is made up of 17 amino acids.

The genes are TRBV11-2 and TRBJ2-5; D not certain. Trimming removed 5 bases at V and 4 bases at J, with 8 bases between. Looked up from germline, CDR1 is SGHAT and CDR2 is FQNNGV. CDR3 length equals 12 residues. CDR3 in amino acids: CASSQSRETQYF. The CDR3, as DNA: TGTGCCAGCAGCCAGTCCCGAGAGACCCAGTACTTC.

The chain employs TRBV4-2 and TRBJ1-3; TRBD1 agrees at 7 bases. Germline V CDR1 and CDR2: LGHNA, YNFKEQ. V gave up 4 bases and J gave up 7 bases; unmatched junction bases: 13. The CDR3 loop spans 16 amino acids. The CDR3 bases are TGTGCCAGCAGCCCAGCCGCACAGGGGTTATGGAACACCATATATTTT. Its translation: CASSPAAQGLWNTIYF.

V gene TRBV5-5 combines with J gene TRBJ2-7, with a tentative D call TRBD2 (7 bases). The CDR3 has 14 residues. V was cut by 3 bases and J by 8 bases, with 18 bases left in between. The germline V gene encodes CDR1 SGHKS and CDR2 YYEKEE (reference sequence). CDR3 amino acids: CASSWGSDSGKQYF. CDR3 in DNA: TGTGCCAGCAGCTGGGGATCGGACAGCGGGAAGCAGTACTTC.

This rearrangement joins TRBV9 to TRBJ1-1, with D possibly TRBD1 on 5 matching bases. CDR1 SGDLS and CDR2 YYNGEE come from the germline V gene. V gave up 3 bases and J gave up 1 base, with 10 bases separating them. The CDR3 length is 14 residues. The DNA of the CDR3 is TGTGCCAGCAGCGCCAGGGACGGGAACACTGAAGCTTTCTTT. Amino acids: CASSARDGNTEAFF.

This chain connects TRBV9 to TRBJ2-7; D is unresolved. The length of the CDR3 is 16 residues. CDR1 is SGDLS, CDR2 YYNGEE, per germline. V lost 0 bases and J lost 3, with 16 bases in between. The CDR3 is CASSVALRSARYEQYF. CDR3 in DNA: TGTGCCAGCAGCGTAGCTCTGAGGTCTGCTCGCTACGAGCAGTACTTC.

This clone was found many times. The gene calls are TRBV7-2 and TRBJ1-2; 9 bases agree with TRBD1. The germline V gene has CDR1 SGHTA and CDR2 FQGNSA. CDR3 size: 16 residues. Germline trimming cut 4 bases from V and 1 base from J; bases unmatched to any gene: 7. Here the CDR3 DNA reads TGTGCCAGCAGCTCCCGGACAGGGGAAGTTAACTATGGCTACACCTTC. Its translation is CASSSRTGEVNYGYTF. Drawing the rest from reference TRBV7-2 and TRBJ1-2, the complete variable domain is GAGVSQSPSNKVTEKGKDVELRCDPISGHTALYWYRQSLGQGLEFLIYFQGNSAPDKSGLPSDRFSAERTGGSVSTLTIQRTQQEDSAVYLCASSSRTGEVNYGYTFGSGTRLTVV.

The V and J genes are TRBV5-1 and TRBJ2-3; TRBD2 matches 7 bases. The CDR3 runs to 16 residues. V dropped 4 bases and J dropped 0; count of bases not matched to a gene: 8. From germline, CDR1 is SGHRS and CDR2 YFSETQ. CDR3: CASSVGREVSTDTQYF. CDR3 nucleotides: TGCGCCAGCAGCGTAGGGAGGGAGGTTAGCACAGATACGCAGTATTTT.

This chain connects TRBV19 to TRBJ1-5; D is perhaps TRBD1 (5 bases). CDR1 and CDR2 from the germline V gene are LNHDA and SQIVND (reference sequence). Trimming shortened V by 1 base and J by 1 base, and 8 bases separated the two germline ends. This CDR3 is 15 amino acids long. The CDR3 coding sequence is TGTGCCAGTAGTATAGGCCGGGACAGCAATCAGCCCCAGCATTTT. Its translation: CASSIGRDSNQPQHF.

This chain connects TRBV18 to TRBJ1-5, with 7 bases lining up with TRBD1. Germline loops: CDR1 KGHSH, CDR2 LQKENI. J lost 1 base, V lost 5 bases, and 5 bases had no gene match. The CDR3 length is 15 residues. The CDR3 coding sequence is TGTGCCAGCTCAACGGGACAGATCAGCAATCAGCCCCAGCATTTT. Translated: CASSTGQISNQPQHF.

V gene TRBV7-9 combines with J gene TRBJ2-1, with 7 bases that match TRBD1. The CDR3 loop spans 15 amino acids. V lost 5 bases to trimming and J lost 4 bases; unmatched junction nucleotides: 8. CDR1 and CDR2 (germline): SEHNR, FQNEAQ (reference sequence). The CDR3 sequence is CASSHRGKPYNEQFF. CDR3 sequence (DNA): TGTGCCAGCAGCCACAGGGGCAAGCCATACAATGAGCAGTTCTTC.

This clone was counted a few times. The chain uses TRBV2 and TRBJ1-3; D possibly corresponds to TRBD1 (5 bases). Germline lookup yields CDR1 SNHLY and CDR2 FYNNEI. V was trimmed by 3 bases and J by 0 bases, leaving 15 bases between them. The CDR3 covers 17 residues. The CDR3 coding sequence is TGTGCCAGCAGTGAGGAGCAGGGTCCCCACTCTGGAAACACCATATATTTT. Translation: CASSEEQGPHSGNTIYF.

This clone was detected only a few times. This rearrangement joins TRBV29-1 to TRBJ1-5; D ambiguous. The CDR3 sequence is 13 residues long. The germline CDR1 and CDR2 sequences are SQVTM and ANQGSEA. With 3 bases removed from V and 6 bases from J, the gap between germline ends came to 12 bases. CDR3 sequence (DNA): TGCAGCGTTGAGGAGACATTGGGTCAGCCCCAGCATTTT. Protein sequence: CSVEETLGQPQHF.

A note on this clone: Possible read error: a much larger clone is one base away. Different DNA sequences within this sample yield the same CDR3. The chain carries TRBV5-6 and TRBJ1-2, with a tentative D call TRBD1 (5 bases). V was shortened by 3 bases and J by 8 bases, with 20 bases between the two germline ends. The germline V gene encodes CDR1 SGHDT and CDR2 YYEEEE. CDR3 length equals 15 residues. CDR3 protein: CASSSRDSALEGYTF. The CDR3 DNA is TGTGCCAGCAGCTCCCGTGACAGCGCCTTGGAGGGCTACACCTTC.

J is TRBJ1-1 and V is TRBV6-4; no clear D gene. Germline loops: CDR1 MRHNA, CDR2 SNTAGT. The CDR3 covers 13 residues. Trimming took 6 bases from V and 3 from J, leaving 11 bases between them. The CDR3 region has the DNA TGTGCCAGCAGGTTTGGGCCTTACACTGAAGCTTTCTTT. Protein product: CASRFGPYTEAFF.

The V call is TRBV6-5, the J call TRBJ2-1; 7 nucleotides agree with TRBD2. Germline loops: CDR1 MNHEY, CDR2 SVGAGI. The V gene end was trimmed by 2 bases and the J gene end by 5 bases; junction bases not matched to a gene: 6. This CDR3 region has 15 residues. The CDR3 protein is CASSYTSSGNNEQFF. The DNA for the CDR3 is TGTGCCAGCAGTTACACCTCTAGCGGAAACAATGAGCAGTTCTTC.

The rearrangement links TRBV4-2 to TRBJ2-5; D is undetermined. Trimming cost V 0 bases and J 13 bases, with 24 bases left between them. The CDR3 has 16 amino acids. CDR1 is LGHNA and CDR2 is YNFKEQ in the germline V gene. CDR3 in DNA: TGTGCCAGCAGCCAAGACCGCACTACACTTTCCTACGAGCGGTACTTC. This encodes CASSQDRTTLSYERYF.

The genes are TRBV7-8 and TRBJ2-7; 8 nucleotides match TRBD1. V lost 5 bases to trimming and J lost 2 bases; unmatched junction nucleotides: 11. This CDR3 has 16 residues. Germline V CDR1 and CDR2: SGHVS, FQNEAQ. The CDR3 sequence is CASSHDRGTSTYEQYF. CDR3 nucleotides: TGTGCCAGCAGCCATGACAGGGGAACATCAACCTACGAGCAGTACTTC. The whole variable domain, remainder taken from reference TRBV7-8 and TRBJ2-7, is GAGVSQSPRYKVAKRGQDVALRCDPISGHVSLFWYQQALGQGPEFLTYFQNEAQLDKSGLPSDRFFAERPEGSVSTLKIQRTQQEDSAVYLCASSHDRGTSTYEQYFGPGTRLTVT.

This chain's CDR3 is CASSSGLAGATQYF. The DNA for the CDR3 is TGTGCCAGCAGCTCGGGACTAGCGGGCGCGACCCAGTACTTC. The chain joins TRBV13 to TRBJ2-5, with 12 nucleotides matching TRBD2. The CDR3 has 14 amino acids. CDR1 is PRHDT and CDR2 is FYEKMQ in the germline V gene (reference sequence). The trim removed 4 bases at V and 7 bases at J, leaving 4 bases unmatched.

This rearrangement joins TRBV10-3 to TRBJ2-3; TRBD2 agrees at 8 bases. The CDR3 has 13 residues. The germline V gene has CDR1 ENHRY and CDR2 SYGVKD. After removal of 10 bases from V and 4 bases from J, the junction contained 7 bases not matched to a gene. The CDR3 reads CATGREEADTQYF. The CDR3, as DNA: TGTGCCACCGGGCGGGAGGAAGCAGATACGCAGTATTTT.

This chain uses TRBV11-2 with TRBJ2-3, with 13 bases lining up with TRBD2. The CDR3 contains 18 residues. The germline V gene has CDR1 SGHAT and CDR2 FQNNGV. The junction had 12 bases not matched to a gene; V was cut back by 5 bases and J by 4 bases. CDR3 sequence reads: CASSRLAGGRGRADTQYF. The CDR3 nucleotides read TGTGCCAGCAGCCGACTAGCGGGAGGACGGGGGAGGGCAGATACGCAGTATTTT.

The rearrangement links TRBV13 to TRBJ2-7; 12 bases match TRBD2. The length of the CDR3 is 14 residues. In germline, CDR1 is PRHDT, CDR2 FYEKMQ (reference sequence). J gave up 3 bases and V 5 bases, and 2 bases lay outside the gene matches. CDR3 sequence: CASSAGLAGYEQYF. In DNA form, the CDR3 reads TGTGCCAGCAGCGCGGGACTAGCGGGCTACGAGCAGTACTTC.

The CDR3 region has the DNA TGTGCCAGCAGCGGGACTAGCGGGACTCGCTATGAGCAGTTCTTC. Its protein product is CASSGTSGTRYEQFF. The chain has TRBV7-9 and TRBJ2-1; 13 nucleotides line up with TRBD2. Germline V gene sequence: CDR1 SEHNR, CDR2 FQNEAQ (reference sequence). This CDR3 is 15 amino acids long. V lost 5 bases to trimming and J lost 8 bases; unmatched junction nucleotides: 6.

The chain employs TRBV2 and TRBJ1-1; 8 bases line up with TRBD1. The CDR3 runs to 14 residues. From germline, CDR1 is SNHLY and CDR2 FYNNEI. J was trimmed by 5 bases and V by 6 bases; bases with no gene match: 8. The CDR3, as DNA: TGTGCCAGCAGCGCTACCAGGGGGCGAACTGAAGCTTTCTTT. Encoded protein: CASSATRGRTEAFF. Looking up the rest from reference TRBV2 and TRBJ1-1 gives the full variable domain: EPEVTQTPSHQVTQMGQEVILRCVPISNHLYFYWYRQILGQKVEFLVSFYNNEISEKSEIFDDQFSVERPDGSNFTLKIRSTKLEDSAMYFCASSATRGRTEAFFGQGTRLTVV.

This clone was detected ten times or more. The chain uses TRBV7-8 and TRBJ2-7, with a weak D call TRBD2 (6 bases). V gave up 3 bases and J gave up 7 bases, with 13 bases separating them. Germline CDR1 SGHVS, CDR2 FQNEAQ. This CDR3 region has 13 residues. CDR3: CASSFGGTTEQYF. The CDR3 bases are TGTGCCAGCAGCTTCGGGGGAACTACGGAGCAGTACTTC.